This T cell receptor beta chain was profiled in a study of blood T cell repertoires in COVID-19. Study context: Acute-phase and convalescent COVID-19 samples originated in the United States, Italy and Spain.

This CDR3 is 16 amino acids long. Germline loops: CDR1 LGHNA, CDR2 YSLEER. V was trimmed by 0 bases and J by 5 bases, leaving 16 bases between them. In the study's own analysis: Estimation of nucleated cell counts relied on the amplification of reference gene primers. Sequencing was performed with immunoSEQ multiplex PCR; in TCRdb, only in-frame clones are kept and a portion is missing. The V and J calls and clone size come from that table; D and trimming were worked out from the DNA. The data show 35,000 to 45,000 clones, 60% to 85% seen once. The gene calls are TRBV4-3 and TRBJ2-5; a possible D gene is TRBD2 (7 bases). The sample taken for sequencing was peripheral blood. The TCR comes from a man between 60 and 70 years old with active COVID-19. This CDR3 is CASSQDKGGRRETQYF. CDR3 sequence (DNA): TGCGCCAGCAGCCAAGATAAGGGGGGGCGTCGGGAGACCCAGTACTTC.